The present entry profiles one TCR beta chain with its context. Time point indicated: pre-sensitization, week 0. Noted treatment: therapeutic diphenylcyclopropenone sensitization with weekly scalp DPC. This sample stems from a study of human T cells and chemical hapten exposure. The study's library attached unique molecular identifiers to single cDNA molecules. TCRdb re-analysed the RACE reads in MiXCR, keeping a single row per CDR3 protein. The table has about 80,000 distinct CDR3 sequences, about 15% seen once. CDR1 and CDR2 (germline): SGHDN, FVKESK. The CDR3 contains 12 residues. Deletions cut 4 bases from V and 4 bases from J, with 7 bases between.

Sequenced here: whole blood, sampled in connection with sensitization to the hapten diphenylcyclopropenone (DPC). The clonotype originates from a woman in her 50s with alopecia areata. Some clones in this sample may be carry-over from other donors' samples. This sequence joins TRBV14 and TRBJ1-2; D gene uncertain. CDR3 in DNA: TGTGCCAGCAGCCCGACGACCTATGGCTACACCTTC. Its protein is CASSPTTYGYTF.